This T cell receptor beta chain was observed in a study of blood T cells in healthy people across ages. Note on this clonotype: Its antigen is unidentified.

Primers used in a second PCR of roughly 6 to 11 cycles were a sample-barcoded 5' primer and a J-beta primer mix. MiXCR, applied by TCRdb to the 5' RACE reads, yields one record per CDR3 protein. The repertoire holds around 900,000 distinct CDR3 sequences, about 53% seen once, with over 20% in the top ten. The V segment lost 5 bases and the J segment 9 bases; nucleotides outside the gene matches: 10. The CDR3 totals 16 residues. Regarding the study as a whole: Older age coincided with a roughly linear decline in TCR beta diversity per million T cells.

The sequencing input was blood. The TCR was taken from a woman in her sixties or seventies in good health. This chain links TRBV12-3 or TRBV12-4 with TRBJ2-1, with 13 bases aligning to TRBD2. Here the CDR3 reads CASSPPTSGRAGEQFF. Here the CDR3 DNA reads TGTGCCAGCAGTCCGCCCACTAGCGGGAGGGCCGGTGAGCAGTTCTTC.